This T cell receptor (beta chain) originates from a study of blood T cell repertoires in COVID-19 (dated by TCRdb to the early 2020s). Describing the broader study: Collaborator samples came from the United States, Italy and Spain and covered acute and convalescent phases of COVID-19. The prospective study material was composed of cDNA or gDNA derived from T cells, B-cell-depleted T cells, or PBMCs. Deeply sampled blood TCRbeta repertoires from subjects exposed to, actively infected with, or recovered from COVID-19 were included in the dataset. The repertoires were released in a freely available public database meant as a resource for research on the immune response to SARS-CoV-2. Samples came from the ongoing ImmuneRACE study (first 160 participants) plus 1,254 subjects from 6 global collaborators. Nearly every sample came with metadata listing a de-identified subject ID, COVID-19 status, age in years and sex. Where available, HLA class I and class II types were obtained from metadata supplied by the sample provider rather than from assay-based typing. Results the study describes overall, beyond this receptor: Clinical and demographic metadata were provided uncurated, with the amount varying by source and participant.

Collaborating institutions collected whole blood in K2EDTA tubes following their own protocols. Collaborator samples were shipped for TCRbeta analysis as frozen whole blood, isolated PBMCs, or DNA extracted from either sample type. This clone occurred a few times. The antigen this receptor binds is unknown. No clone much larger than this one lies a single base away; base qualities are absent. Taken from cysteine to phenylalanine, the CDR3 has 14 residues. Only the CDR3 portion is preserved as DNA: 42 bases, with reading frame beginning at the first base. V lost 0 bases and J lost 6 bases; the stretch between them is 7 bases long. The germline V gene provides CDR1 SGHRS and CDR2 YFSETQ. TCRbeta CDR3 regions were amplified from genomic DNA by means of the immunoSEQ Assay, a bias-controlled multiplex PCR. In the source study's methods: The number of nucleated cells in each sample was estimated by amplification of reference gene primers within the assay. To quantify the absolute abundance of each unique TCRbeta CDR3 rearrangement, sequence reads were collapsed and filtered. Productive Simpson clonality was computed per sample as the square root of Simpson's diversity index over productive rearrangements. Not all clones reach the TCRdb copy of this immuneACCESS table, which keeps in-frame sequences only. Checked studies attribute under half of the gap to unresolved V genes and leave the rest unexplained. V and J calls and clone size are copied from that table; D and trimming were computed from the DNA. In this sample the table shows some 150,000 clones, roughly four fifths of which occur a single time. The top ten constitute 5.5% to 7% of the sample.

This receptor was identified in a human donor in a cohort sampled during active COVID-19. The material sequenced was peripheral blood. The chain is encoded by TRBV5-1 joined to TRBJ1-6; TRBD1 is a weak D gene call, 5 bases matching. The DNA reads TGCGCCAGCAGCTTGGCGACAGCTAATTCACCCCTCCACTTT. This is translated as CASSLATANSPLHF.